This T cell receptor (beta chain) was identified in a study of T cells in Graves' hyperthyroidism and ophthalmopathy. As for the study in general: Peripheral blood was taken when the disease was first diagnosed, before any treatment began.

RNA transcripts were the template for amplifying TCR beta CDR3 regions. Initially, a first-round RT-PCR of the TCR CDR3 employed the HTBI primer set. TCRdb re-analysed the multiplex PCR reads in MiXCR, keeping a single row per CDR3 protein. The sample has around 350,000 distinct CDR3 sequences, about 18% seen once. Study-level findings and limits: For ophthalmopathy, model prediction preceded onset by a median around six months. Most clonotypes that expanded in the thyroid above 0.001 also showed up in blood.

Uncontrolled infection, other autoimmune disease, pregnancy or lactation led to exclusion. There are 15 residues in the CDR3. V was trimmed by 0 bases and J by 7 bases, leaving 10 bases between them. Germline V CDR1 and CDR2: MNHEY, SVGEGT. This clonotype was seen a few times. Its antigen is currently unknown. The clonotype was recovered from a woman between 25 and 40 years old with Graves' hyperthyroidism that later progressed to Graves' ophthalmopathy. Sequencing input: blood. This sequence joins TRBV6-2 or TRBV6-3 and TRBJ1-6; D unresolved. For the CDR3, the DNA is TGTGCCAGCAGTTACTCAGGACGTACGAATTCACCCCTCCACTTT. Protein sequence: CASSYSGRTNSPLHF.